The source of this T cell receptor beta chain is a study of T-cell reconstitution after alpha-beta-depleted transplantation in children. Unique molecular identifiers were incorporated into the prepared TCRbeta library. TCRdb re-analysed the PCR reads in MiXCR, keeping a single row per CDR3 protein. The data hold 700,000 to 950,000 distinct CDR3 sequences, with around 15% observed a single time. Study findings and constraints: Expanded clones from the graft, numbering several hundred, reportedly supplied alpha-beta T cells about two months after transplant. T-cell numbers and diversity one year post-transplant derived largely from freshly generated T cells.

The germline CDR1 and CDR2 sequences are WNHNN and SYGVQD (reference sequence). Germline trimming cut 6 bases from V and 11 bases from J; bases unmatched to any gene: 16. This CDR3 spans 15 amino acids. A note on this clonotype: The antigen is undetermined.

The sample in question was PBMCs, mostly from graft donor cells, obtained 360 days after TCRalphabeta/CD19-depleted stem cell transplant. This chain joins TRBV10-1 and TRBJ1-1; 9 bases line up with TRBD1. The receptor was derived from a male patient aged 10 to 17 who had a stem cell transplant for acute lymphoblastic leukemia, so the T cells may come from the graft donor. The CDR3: CASSNIKTGGSYAFF. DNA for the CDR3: TGCGCCAGCAGCAATATAAAAACAGGGGGCTCCTACGCTTTCTTT.